The 28 T cell receptor beta chains reported below all come from one sample, sequenced in a study of control samples from healthy donors and cancer patients. Here immunoSEQ multiplex PCR was the method, and the copy in TCRdb shows in-frame clones only, minus some. The profile shows roughly 170,000 clones, approximately 94% of them singletons. Specimen: blood. The receptors here all came from a woman between 18 and 30 years old in good health.

J is TRBJ2-1 and V is TRBV9; TRBD2 agrees at 14 bases. The CDR3 is 18 amino acids. Germline V gene sequence: CDR1 SGDLS, CDR2 YYNGEE. J gave up 7 bases and V 0 bases, and 9 bases lay outside the gene matches. This chain's CDR3 is CASSVGLAGGGRQNEQFF. CDR3 DNA: TGTGCCAGCAGCGTAGGACTAGCGGGAGGGGGGCGTCAGAATGAGCAGTTCTTC.

V usage is TRBV15 and J usage is TRBJ2-1; D is perhaps TRBD2 (6 bases). This CDR3 contains 14 residues. Trimming cost V 3 bases and J 4 bases, with 10 bases left between them. Germline CDR1 reads LNHNV; CDR2 reads YYDKDF (reference sequence). Written as DNA, the CDR3 is TGTGCCACCAGCAGTGCCGGGACTTACAATGAGCAGTTCTTC. Its translation is CATSSAGTYNEQFF.

This sequence joins TRBV2 and TRBJ1-2, with D maybe TRBD1 (6 bases). Germline CDR1 reads SNHLY; CDR2 reads FYNNEI. V gave up 10 bases and J gave up 5 bases, with 14 bases separating them. This CDR3 has 12 amino acids. In DNA form, the CDR3 reads TGTGCCACCCAGGGAGGGGGTTATGGCTACACCTTC. It translates to CATQGGGYGYTF.

This clone was observed a few times. The junction departs from germline at one end; a sequencing error may be responsible. The V and J genes are TRBV7-7 and TRBJ2-2, with D uncertain. This CDR3 has 15 residues. Germline V gives CDR1 SSHAT, CDR2 FNYEAQ (reference sequence). CDR3 nucleotide sequence: TGTGCTAGCAGCTTAAATGAAGCTGGCACCGGGGAGCTGTTTTTT. It encodes CASSLNEAGTGELFF.

This chain links TRBV6-5 with TRBJ1-1; weak D call: TRBD1 (6 bases). Germline lookup yields CDR1 MNHEY and CDR2 SVGAGI. V was shortened by 5 bases and J by 0 bases, with 10 bases between the two germline ends. CDR3 length: 14 residues. CDR3 residues: CASSTEGVNTEAFF. As DNA, the CDR3 is TGTGCCAGCAGTACGGAGGGGGTGAACACTGAAGCTTTCTTT.

This clone occurred once. The chain uses TRBV10-3 and TRBJ2-7; D is unresolved. The germline V and J ends were trimmed by 0 bases and 2 bases, with 5 bases remaining between them. CDR3 size: 13 residues. CDR1 is ENHRY, CDR2 SYGVKD, per germline. CDR3 nucleotides: TGTGCCATCAGTGAGTCGGGCACCTACGAGCAGTACTTC. Translated, it gives CAISESGTYEQYF.

V is TRBV5-1 and J is TRBJ2-3; either TRBD1 or TRBD2 may fit D (5 bases each). Germline V gene sequence: CDR1 SGHRS, CDR2 YFSETQ. This CDR3 region has 15 residues. Trimming took 4 bases from V and 0 from J, leaving 12 bases between them. In DNA, the CDR3 is TGCGCCAGCAGCCCAGGGAGCCTTAGCACAGATACGCAGTATTTT. Protein sequence: CASSPGSLSTDTQYF.

This chain connects TRBV9 to TRBJ1-2, with 8 bases that match TRBD1. The germline V gene has CDR1 SGDLS and CDR2 YYNGEE. Trimming at V came to 3 bases and at J to 8 bases, leaving 12 bases not matched to a gene. The CDR3 contains 15 residues. The CDR3 is CASSDHPGGLWGYTF. The CDR3 DNA is TGTGCCAGCAGCGACCACCCAGGGGGCTTGTGGGGCTACACCTTC.

The genes are TRBV4-1 and TRBJ1-5; TRBD1 is a possible D gene (5 bases). CDR1 and CDR2 (germline): MGHRA, YSYEKL. V was pared by 3 bases and J by 0 bases, with 9 bases between. The CDR3 contains 15 residues. CDR3 DNA sequence: TGCGCCAGCAGCCATGGGACGGATAGCAATCAGCCCCAGCATTTT. Translation: CASSHGTDSNQPQHF.

The chain uses TRBV5-1 and TRBJ1-1; 9 positions agree with TRBD1. J gave up 5 bases and V 2 bases, and 7 bases lay outside the gene matches. This CDR3 spans 15 amino acids. Germline CDR1 is SGHRS and CDR2 is YFSETQ. The CDR3 DNA follows: TGCGCCAGCAGCTTTGGGACAGGGCCGGGAACTGAAGCTTTCTTT. Translating gives CASSFGTGPGTEAFF.

This clone was recorded only once. The chain carries TRBV6-6 and TRBJ1-1; unclear D gene. The CDR3 sequence is 13 residues long. V lost 2 bases and J 4 bases, leaving 8 bases between the germline ends. Germline CDR1 reads MNHNY; CDR2 reads SVGAGI (reference sequence). The CDR3 sequence is CASSYAVGTEAFF. The CDR3 coding sequence is TGTGCCAGCAGTTACGCGGTGGGCACTGAAGCTTTCTTT.

This clone is a singleton in its sample. The V gene is TRBV19, the J gene TRBJ2-5; 12 bases align to TRBD2. Unmatched junction bases numbered 2, after V lost 8 bases and J lost 1 base. Per the germline V gene, CDR1 is LNHDA and CDR2 is SQIVND (reference sequence). This CDR3 is 14 amino acids long. CDR3 protein: CASSSGGVQETQYF. The CDR3 DNA sequence: TGTGCCAGTTCTAGCGGGGGGGTCCAAGAGACCCAGTACTTC.

J is TRBJ2-2 and V is TRBV5-1; 9 bases map to TRBD1. V shed 3 bases, J shed 4 bases, and the junction held 7 bases outside the gene matches. Per germline, CDR1 SGHRS and CDR2 YFSETQ. This CDR3 is 16 amino acids long. CDR3 residues: CASSSPGTGITGELFF. CDR3 DNA sequence: TGCGCCAGCAGCTCTCCCGGGACAGGGATCACCGGGGAGCTGTTTTTT.

The genes are TRBV2 and TRBJ1-2; 7 nucleotides match TRBD1. With 6 bases clipped from V and 3 bases from J, the junction kept 7 bases outside the gene matches. The CDR3 consists of 14 residues. Per germline, CDR1 SNHLY and CDR2 FYNNEI. The CDR3 spells CASSLSGGHYGYTF. Written as DNA, the CDR3 is TGTGCCAGCAGCCTCTCAGGGGGTCACTATGGCTACACCTTC. The complete variable domain, with remaining parts taken from reference TRBV2 and TRBJ1-2, reads EPEVTQTPSHQVTQMGQEVILRCVPISNHLYFYWYRQILGQKVEFLVSFYNNEISEKSEIFDDQFSVERPDGSNFTLKIRSTKLEDSAMYFCASSLSGGHYGYTFGSGTRLTVV.

The chain combines TRBV7-9 with TRBJ1-4; D is possibly TRBD1 (5 bases). Germline loops: CDR1 SEHNR, CDR2 FQNEAQ (reference sequence). The V gene lost 2 bases and the J gene lost 4 bases, with 11 bases spanning the gap. The CDR3 totals 15 residues. CDR3 loop: CASSLLGTINEKLFF. The CDR3 coding sequence is TGTGCCAGCAGCTTACTAGGGACTATTAATGAAAAACTGTTTTTT.

The chain couples TRBV6-5 to TRBJ2-1, with D maybe TRBD1 (6 bases). The V end lost 5 bases, the J end lost 4 bases, and 15 bases lay between the germline ends. The CDR3 is 15 amino acids. CDR1 and CDR2 from the germline V gene are MNHEY and SVGAGI. The CDR3 reads CASSLYSGQYNEQFF. As DNA, the CDR3 is TGTGCCAGCAGTCTATATTCTGGACAGTACAATGAGCAGTTCTTC.

The chain links TRBV6-5 to TRBJ2-6, with D hard to call. The germline V gene encodes CDR1 MNHEY and CDR2 SVGAGI. The CDR3 is 16 residues long. Between the trimmed V and J ends, which lost 3 bases and 0 bases, there was a span of 9 bases. Here the CDR3 reads CASSYNPLSGANVLTF. The CDR3 bases are TGTGCCAGCAGTTATAACCCCCTCTCTGGGGCCAACGTCCTGACTTTC.

V and J are TRBV5-1 and TRBJ1-2, with D tentatively TRBD1 (6 bases). This CDR3 has 14 amino acids. CDR1 is SGHRS, CDR2 YFSETQ, per germline. V was clipped by 4 bases and J by 8 bases, with 18 bases between them. CDR3 bases: TGCGCCAGCAGCCCTGATCAGGGGATTAAGGGCTACACCTTC. It translates to CASSPDQGIKGYTF.

V gene TRBV24-1 combines with J gene TRBJ1-2; TRBD1 aligns across 7 bases. This CDR3 has 13 amino acids. Germline V lookup: CDR1 KGHDR, CDR2 SFDVKD. J lost 8 bases, V lost 2 bases, and 4 bases had no gene match. The CDR3 DNA reads TGTGCCACCAGTGATTATGGCAGGGGGGGCTACACCTTC. Translating gives CATSDYGRGGYTF.

J is TRBJ1-6 and V is TRBV13; a weak D match, TRBD1 (6 bases). Germline values: CDR1 PRHDT, CDR2 FYEKMQ (reference sequence). Trimming stripped 0 bases from V and 3 bases from J, with 9 bases between. CDR3 size: 16 residues. The CDR3 here is CASSLGGTFYNSPLHF. CDR3 bases: TGTGCCAGCAGCTTAGGAGGGACATTCTATAATTCACCCCTCCACTTT.

This chain connects TRBV24-1 to TRBJ2-1; 8 bases match TRBD2. J lost 3 bases, V lost 4 bases, and 10 bases had no gene match. The CDR3 length is 17 residues. Per germline, CDR1 KGHDR and CDR2 SFDVKD. CDR3 coding DNA: TGTGCCACCAGTGACTCAATTACCGGGACTAGCTACAATGAGCAGTTCTTC. It codes for CATSDSITGTSYNEQFF.

The chain has TRBV7-3 and TRBJ2-2, with no clear D. The CDR3 spans 15 residues. Germline CDR1 SGHTA, CDR2 FQGTGA. Trimming pared 5 bases from V and 5 bases from J, leaving 15 bases between. Written as DNA, the CDR3 is TGTGCCAGCAGCCCGCAGATTGGGGTAACCGGGGAGCTGTTTTTT. As protein: CASSPQIGVTGELFF.

The chain is built from TRBV4-1 and TRBJ2-3; D may be TRBD2 (6 bases). CDR3 size: 17 residues. Germline loops: CDR1 MGHRA, CDR2 YSYEKL. Trimming cost V 2 bases and J 5 bases, with 20 bases left between them. CDR3 DNA: TGCGCCAGCAGCCAAATGTCCCCTAGCGTCCGACAAGATACGCAGTATTTT. As protein: CASSQMSPSVRQDTQYF.

The rearrangement links TRBV18 to TRBJ1-2, with 7 bases matching TRBD1. V was clipped by 3 bases and J by 8 bases; unmatched bases: 9. CDR1 and CDR2 (germline): KGHSH, LQKENI. This CDR3 is built from 14 residues. As DNA, the CDR3 is TGTGCCAGCTCACCGGCGACAGGGAGCGTAGGCTACACCTTC. It yields the protein CASSPATGSVGYTF.

The chain's CDR3 is CASSSISRTGYEQYF. The CDR3 bases are TGTGCCAGCAGCTCCATAAGTAGGACAGGGTACGAGCAGTACTTC. V usage is TRBV13 and J usage is TRBJ2-7, with 8 nucleotides matching TRBD1. V was clipped by 4 bases and J by 4 bases; unmatched bases: 9. This CDR3 has 15 residues. Germline CDR1 reads PRHDT; CDR2 reads FYEKMQ (reference sequence).

The V call is TRBV9, the J call TRBJ2-5; D remains ambiguous. This CDR3 spans 13 amino acids. Germline V gene data show CDR1 as SGDLS and CDR2 as YYNGEE. The germline V and J ends were trimmed by 0 bases and 0 bases, with 3 bases remaining between them. The CDR3 sequence: CASSVAHQETQYF. CDR3 DNA sequence: TGTGCCAGCAGCGTAGCCCACCAAGAGACCCAGTACTTC.

The V call is TRBV7-6, the J call TRBJ2-6; the match to TRBD2 covers 7 bases. Germline assignment: CDR1 SGHVS and CDR2 FNYEAQ. The length of the CDR3 is 16 residues. J lost 2 bases, V lost 1 base, and 2 bases had no gene match. Here the CDR3 reads CASSLVGGAGANVLTF. CDR3 nucleotide sequence: TGTGCCAGCAGCTTAGTTGGGGGGGCTGGGGCCAACGTCCTGACTTTC.

V and J are TRBV7-8 and TRBJ1-1; D not certain. Trimming took 2 bases from V and 0 from J, leaving 7 bases between them. The CDR3 has 14 residues. CDR1 is SGHVS, CDR2 FQNEAQ, per germline. CDR3 coding DNA: TGTGCCAGCAGCTTAAAGGTGGTGAACACTGAAGCTTTCTTT. Protein sequence: CASSLKVVNTEAFF.